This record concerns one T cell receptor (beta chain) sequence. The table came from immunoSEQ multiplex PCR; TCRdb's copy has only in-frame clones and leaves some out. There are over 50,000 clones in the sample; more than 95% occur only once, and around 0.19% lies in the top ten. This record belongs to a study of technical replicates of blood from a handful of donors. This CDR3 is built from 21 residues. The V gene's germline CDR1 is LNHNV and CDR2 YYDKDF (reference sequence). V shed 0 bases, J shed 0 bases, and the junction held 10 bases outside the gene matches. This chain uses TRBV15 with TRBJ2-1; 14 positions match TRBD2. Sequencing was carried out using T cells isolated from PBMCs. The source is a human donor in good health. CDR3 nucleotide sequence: TGTGCCACCAGCAGAGAGAAACCGGGACTAGCGGGAGTTCCCTCCTACAATGAGCAGTTCTTC. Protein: CATSREKPGLAGVPSYNEQFF.